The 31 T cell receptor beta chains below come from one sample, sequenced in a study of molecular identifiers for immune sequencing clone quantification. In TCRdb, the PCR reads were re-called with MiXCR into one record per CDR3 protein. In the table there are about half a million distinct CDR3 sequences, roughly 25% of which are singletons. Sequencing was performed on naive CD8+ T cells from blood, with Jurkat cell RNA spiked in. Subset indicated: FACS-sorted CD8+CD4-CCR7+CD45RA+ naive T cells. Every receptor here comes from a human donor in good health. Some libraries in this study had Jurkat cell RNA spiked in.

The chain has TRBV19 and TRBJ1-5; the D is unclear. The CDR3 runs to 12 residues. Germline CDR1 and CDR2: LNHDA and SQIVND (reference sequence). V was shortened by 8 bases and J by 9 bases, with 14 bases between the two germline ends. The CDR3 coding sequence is TGTGCCAGTGATACGGGGTCTCTGCCCCAGCATTTT. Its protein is CASDTGSLPQHF.

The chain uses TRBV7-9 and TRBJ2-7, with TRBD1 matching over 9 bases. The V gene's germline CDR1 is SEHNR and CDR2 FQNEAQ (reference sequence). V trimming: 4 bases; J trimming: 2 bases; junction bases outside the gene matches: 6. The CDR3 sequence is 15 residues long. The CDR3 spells CASSWGTGKAYEQYF. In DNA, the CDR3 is TGTGCCAGCAGCTGGGGGACAGGGAAAGCCTACGAGCAGTACTTC.

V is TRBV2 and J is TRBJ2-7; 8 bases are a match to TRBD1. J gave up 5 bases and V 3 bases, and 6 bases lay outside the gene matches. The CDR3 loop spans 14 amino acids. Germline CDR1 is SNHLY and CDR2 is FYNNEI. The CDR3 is CASSEDREFDEQYF. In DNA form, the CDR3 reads TGTGCCAGCAGTGAGGACAGGGAGTTTGACGAGCAGTACTTC.

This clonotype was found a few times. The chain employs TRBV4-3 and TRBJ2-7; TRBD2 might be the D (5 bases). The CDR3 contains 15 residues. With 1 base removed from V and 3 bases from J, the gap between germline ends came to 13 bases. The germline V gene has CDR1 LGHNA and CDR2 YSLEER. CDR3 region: CASSQGPPGNYEQYF. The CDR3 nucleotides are TGCGCCAGCAGCCAAGGACCCCCGGGGAACTACGAGCAGTACTTC.

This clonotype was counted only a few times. The CDR3, as DNA: TGTGCCAGCAGCCCCCCTGGCGCATCCTACAATGAGCAGTTCTTC. This sequence encodes CASSPPGASYNEQFF. The J gene is TRBJ2-1, the V gene TRBV4-2; the D is unclear. Germline V gene lookup returns CDR1 LGHNA and CDR2 YNFKEQ. The CDR3 loop spans 15 amino acids. V was trimmed by 4 bases and J by 1 base, leaving 11 bases between them.

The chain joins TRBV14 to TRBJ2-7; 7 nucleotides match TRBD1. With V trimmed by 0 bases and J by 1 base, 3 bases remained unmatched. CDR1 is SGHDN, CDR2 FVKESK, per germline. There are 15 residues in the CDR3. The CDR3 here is CASSQDTGASYEQYF. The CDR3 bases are TGTGCCAGCAGCCAAGATACAGGGGCTTCCTACGAGCAGTACTTC.

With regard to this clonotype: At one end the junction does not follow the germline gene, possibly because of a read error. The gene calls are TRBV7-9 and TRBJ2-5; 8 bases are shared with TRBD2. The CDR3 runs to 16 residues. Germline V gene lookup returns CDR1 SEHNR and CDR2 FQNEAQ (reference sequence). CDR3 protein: CAGSLADAGGQETQYF. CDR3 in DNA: TGTGCCGGCAGCTTAGCCGACGCGGGGGGTCAAGAGACCCAGTACTTC. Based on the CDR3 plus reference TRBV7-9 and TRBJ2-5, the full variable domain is DTGVSQNPRHKITKRGQNVTFRCDPISEHNRLYWYRQTLGQGPEFLTYFQNEAQLEKSRLLSDRFSAERPKGSFSTLEIQRTEQGDSAMYLCAGSLADAGGQETQYFGPGTRLLVL.

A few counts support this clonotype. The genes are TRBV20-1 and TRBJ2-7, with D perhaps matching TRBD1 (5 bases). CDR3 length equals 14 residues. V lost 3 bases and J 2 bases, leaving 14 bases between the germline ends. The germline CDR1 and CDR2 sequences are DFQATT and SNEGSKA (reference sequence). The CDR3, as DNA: TGCAGTGCTAGTGAGCAGGGTATGGCCTACGAGCAGTACTTC. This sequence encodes CSASEQGMAYEQYF.

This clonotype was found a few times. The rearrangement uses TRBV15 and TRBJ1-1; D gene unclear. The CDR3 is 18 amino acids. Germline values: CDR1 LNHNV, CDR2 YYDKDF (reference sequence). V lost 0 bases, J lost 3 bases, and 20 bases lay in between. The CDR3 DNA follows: TGTGCCACCAGCAGAGATGTACGCTACGTCCGGGAAGACACTGAAGCTTTCTTT. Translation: CATSRDVRYVREDTEAFF.

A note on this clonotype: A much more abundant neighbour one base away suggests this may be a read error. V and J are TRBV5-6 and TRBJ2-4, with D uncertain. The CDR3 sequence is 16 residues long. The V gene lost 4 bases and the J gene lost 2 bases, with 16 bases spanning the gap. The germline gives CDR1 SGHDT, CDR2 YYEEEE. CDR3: CASSPGSLLPKNIQYF. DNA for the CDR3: TGTGCCAGCAGCCCCGGAAGTTTACTACCCAAAAACATTCAGTACTTC.

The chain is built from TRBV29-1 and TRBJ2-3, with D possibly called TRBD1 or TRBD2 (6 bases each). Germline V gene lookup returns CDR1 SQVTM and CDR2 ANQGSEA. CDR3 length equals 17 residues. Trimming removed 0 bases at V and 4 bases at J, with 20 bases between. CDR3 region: CSVEDWWGADSADTQYF. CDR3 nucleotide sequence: TGCAGCGTTGAAGATTGGTGGGGGGCTGATAGCGCAGATACGCAGTATTTT.

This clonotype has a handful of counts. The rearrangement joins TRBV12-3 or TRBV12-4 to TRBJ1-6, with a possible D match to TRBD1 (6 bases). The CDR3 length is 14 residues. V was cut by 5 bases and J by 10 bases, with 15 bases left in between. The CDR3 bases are TGTGCCAGCAGTCGGACAGAAGGGCGATCACCCCTCCACTTT. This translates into CASSRTEGRSPLHF.

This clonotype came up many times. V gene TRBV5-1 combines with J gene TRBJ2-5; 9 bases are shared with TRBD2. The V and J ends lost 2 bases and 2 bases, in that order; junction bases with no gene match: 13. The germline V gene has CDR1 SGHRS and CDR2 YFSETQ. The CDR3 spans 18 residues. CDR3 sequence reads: CASSLGSSGVLGQETQYF. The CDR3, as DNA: TGCGCCAGCAGCTTAGGTTCTAGCGGGGTATTGGGACAAGAGACCCAGTACTTC.

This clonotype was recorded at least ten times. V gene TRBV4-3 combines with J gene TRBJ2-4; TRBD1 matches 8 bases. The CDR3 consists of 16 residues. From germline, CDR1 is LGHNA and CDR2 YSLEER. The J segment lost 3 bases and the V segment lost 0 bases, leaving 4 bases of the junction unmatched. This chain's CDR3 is CASSQDAGTGKNIQYF. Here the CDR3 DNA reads TGCGCCAGCAGCCAAGATGCAGGGACAGGCAAAAACATTCAGTACTTC.

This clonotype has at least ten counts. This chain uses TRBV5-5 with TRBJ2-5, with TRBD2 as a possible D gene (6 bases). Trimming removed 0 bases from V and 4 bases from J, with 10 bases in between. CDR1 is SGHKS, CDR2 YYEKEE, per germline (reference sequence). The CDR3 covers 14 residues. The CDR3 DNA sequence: TGTGCCAGCAGCTTGGAGCCCGGGGGAGAGACCCAGTACTTC. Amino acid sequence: CASSLEPGGETQYF.

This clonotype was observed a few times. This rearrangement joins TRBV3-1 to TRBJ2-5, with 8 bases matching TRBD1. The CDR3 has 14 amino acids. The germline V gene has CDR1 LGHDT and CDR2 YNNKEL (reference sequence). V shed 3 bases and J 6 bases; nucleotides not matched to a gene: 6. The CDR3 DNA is TGTGCCAGCAGCCACGTAACAGGGGGGAAGACCCAGTACTTC. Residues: CASSHVTGGKTQYF.

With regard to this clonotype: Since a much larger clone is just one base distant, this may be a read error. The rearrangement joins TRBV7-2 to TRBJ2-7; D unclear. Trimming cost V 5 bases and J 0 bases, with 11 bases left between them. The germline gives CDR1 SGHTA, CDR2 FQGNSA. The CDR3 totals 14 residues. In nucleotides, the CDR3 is TGTACCAGCAGCCCCGTGACAAGCTCCTACGAGCAGTACTTC. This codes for CTSSPVTSSYEQYF.

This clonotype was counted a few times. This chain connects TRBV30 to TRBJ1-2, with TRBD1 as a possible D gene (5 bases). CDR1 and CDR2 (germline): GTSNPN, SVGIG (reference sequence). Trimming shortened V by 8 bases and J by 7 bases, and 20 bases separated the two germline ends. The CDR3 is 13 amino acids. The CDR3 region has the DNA TGTGCCCAGTCCGGGGGGAGTAGGGGTGGCTACACCTTC. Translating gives CAQSGGSRGGYTF.

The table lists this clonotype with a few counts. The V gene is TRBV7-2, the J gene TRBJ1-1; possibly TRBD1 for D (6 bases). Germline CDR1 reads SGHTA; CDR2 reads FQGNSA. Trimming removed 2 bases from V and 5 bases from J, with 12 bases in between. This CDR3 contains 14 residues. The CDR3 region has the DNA TGTGCCAGCAGCTTAAACAGGGTTTGGACTGAAGCTTTCTTT. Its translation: CASSLNRVWTEAFF.

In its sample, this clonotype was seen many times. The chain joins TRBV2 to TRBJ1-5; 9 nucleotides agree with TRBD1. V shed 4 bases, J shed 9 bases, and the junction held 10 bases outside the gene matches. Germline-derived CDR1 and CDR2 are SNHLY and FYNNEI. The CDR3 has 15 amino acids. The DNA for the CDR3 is TGTGCCAGCAGTGCGGGACAGGGAAACGTGGGGCCCCAGCATTTT. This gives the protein CASSAGQGNVGPQHF.

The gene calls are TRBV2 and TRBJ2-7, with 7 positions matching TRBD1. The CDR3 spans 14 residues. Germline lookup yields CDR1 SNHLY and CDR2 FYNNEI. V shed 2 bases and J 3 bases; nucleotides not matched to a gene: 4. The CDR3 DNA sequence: TGTGCCAGCAGTGAACACAGGGGACGCTACGAGCAGTACTTC. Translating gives CASSEHRGRYEQYF.

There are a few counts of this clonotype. DNA of the CDR3: TGTGCCAGCGCGAGGAATGAGCAGTTCTTC. Translated: CASARNEQFF. This chain uses TRBV6-2 or TRBV6-3 with TRBJ2-1; D not resolved. The CDR3 extends over 10 amino acids. The V end lost 8 bases, the J end lost 7 bases, and 6 bases lay between the germline ends. Germline V gene data show CDR1 as MNHEY and CDR2 as SVGEGT.

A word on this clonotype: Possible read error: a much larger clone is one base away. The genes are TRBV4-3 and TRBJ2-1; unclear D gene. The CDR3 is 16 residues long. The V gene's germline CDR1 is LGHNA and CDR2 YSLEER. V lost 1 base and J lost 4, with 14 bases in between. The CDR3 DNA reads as TGCGCCAGCAGCCAAGCACGAGGTCCTGGGTACAATGAGCAGTTCTTC. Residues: CASSQARGPGYNEQFF.

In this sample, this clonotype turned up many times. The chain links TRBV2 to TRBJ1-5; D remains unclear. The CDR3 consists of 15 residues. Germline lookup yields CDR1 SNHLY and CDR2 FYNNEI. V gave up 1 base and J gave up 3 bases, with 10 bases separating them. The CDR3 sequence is CASSEEGSTNQPQHF. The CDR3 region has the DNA TGTGCCAGCAGTGAAGAGGGAAGTACCAATCAGCCCCAGCATTTT.

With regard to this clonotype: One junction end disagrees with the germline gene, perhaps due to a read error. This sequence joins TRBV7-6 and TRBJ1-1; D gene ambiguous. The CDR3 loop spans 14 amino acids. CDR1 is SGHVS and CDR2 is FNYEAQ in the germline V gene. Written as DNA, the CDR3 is TGTGCCAGCGGCTTAGACGGATCGAACACTGAAGCTTTCTTT. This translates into CASGLDGSNTEAFF.

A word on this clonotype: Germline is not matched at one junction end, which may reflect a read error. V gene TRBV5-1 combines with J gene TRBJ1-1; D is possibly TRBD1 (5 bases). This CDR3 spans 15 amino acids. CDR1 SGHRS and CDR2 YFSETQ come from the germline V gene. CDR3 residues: CASGFNGRGGTEAFF. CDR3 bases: TGCGCCAGCGGCTTCAACGGTCGCGGGGGCACTGAAGCTTTCTTT.

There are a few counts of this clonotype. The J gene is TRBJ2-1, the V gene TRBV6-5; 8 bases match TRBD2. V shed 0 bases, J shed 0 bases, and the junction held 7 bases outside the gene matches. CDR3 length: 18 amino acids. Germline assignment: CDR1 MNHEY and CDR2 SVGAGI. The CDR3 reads CASSYSTIGTSSYNEQFF. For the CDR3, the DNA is TGTGCCAGCAGTTACTCTACAATAGGGACTAGCTCCTACAATGAGCAGTTCTTC.

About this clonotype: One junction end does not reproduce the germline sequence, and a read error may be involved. The DNA for the CDR3 is TGTGCCAGCAGTTACTCCCGGGACAGGCCAGTATACGAGCGGTACTTC. As protein: CASSYSRDRPVYERYF. The chain employs TRBV6-5 and TRBJ2-7, with 8 bases fitting TRBD1. The length of the CDR3 is 16 residues. Germline V gene sequence: CDR1 MNHEY, CDR2 SVGAGI.

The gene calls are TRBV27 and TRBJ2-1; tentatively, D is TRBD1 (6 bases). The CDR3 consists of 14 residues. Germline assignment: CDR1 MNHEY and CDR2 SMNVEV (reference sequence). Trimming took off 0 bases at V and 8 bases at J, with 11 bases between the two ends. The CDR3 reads CASSLSEQGDEQFF. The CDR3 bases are TGTGCCAGCAGTTTATCCGAACAGGGAGATGAGCAGTTCTTC.

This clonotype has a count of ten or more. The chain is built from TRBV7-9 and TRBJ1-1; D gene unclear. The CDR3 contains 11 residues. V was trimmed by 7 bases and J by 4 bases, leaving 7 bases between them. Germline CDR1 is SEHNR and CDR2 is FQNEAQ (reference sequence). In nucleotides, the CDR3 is TGTGCCAGCATGGATGGCACTGAAGCTTTCTTT. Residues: CASMDGTEAFF.

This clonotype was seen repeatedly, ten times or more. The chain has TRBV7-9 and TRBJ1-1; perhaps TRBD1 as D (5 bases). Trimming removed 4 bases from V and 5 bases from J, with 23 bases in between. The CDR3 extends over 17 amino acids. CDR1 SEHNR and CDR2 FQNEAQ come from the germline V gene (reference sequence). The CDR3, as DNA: TGTGCCAGCAGCTCCACGCCAAAGGGCCAGGGAGGAACTGAAGCTTTCTTT. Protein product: CASSSTPKGQGGTEAFF.